This TCR beta chain comes out of a study of CD8 T cells in Susac syndrome. Whole-study findings and limits: The CD4+ T cell repertoire of patients with Susac syndrome showed no detectable clonal expansion.

RNA in amounts of roughly 0.5 to 1 ug was reverse transcribed with random hexamers. Via MiXCR, TCRdb re-called the immunoSEQ multiplex PCR reads, giving one row per CDR3 protein. The sample contains about 180,000 distinct CDR3 sequences, about 95% of which appear only once. In germline, CDR1 is MNHEY, CDR2 SMNVEV (reference sequence). This CDR3 contains 16 residues. V gave up 5 bases and J gave up 5 bases; unmatched junction bases: 11. From blood CD8+ and CD4+ T cells, TCR beta sequences were generated. On this clonotype itself: Antigen specificity is unknown.

The sequence derives from a human donor with Susac syndrome. The chain recombines TRBV27 with TRBJ2-5; 10 bases align to TRBD2. What was sequenced was CD4+ T cells from PBMCs. In DNA, the CDR3 is TGTGCCAGCAGTCCCAGCGGGGGGGCATTACGGGAGACCCAGTACTTC. Its translation: CASSPSGGALRETQYF.